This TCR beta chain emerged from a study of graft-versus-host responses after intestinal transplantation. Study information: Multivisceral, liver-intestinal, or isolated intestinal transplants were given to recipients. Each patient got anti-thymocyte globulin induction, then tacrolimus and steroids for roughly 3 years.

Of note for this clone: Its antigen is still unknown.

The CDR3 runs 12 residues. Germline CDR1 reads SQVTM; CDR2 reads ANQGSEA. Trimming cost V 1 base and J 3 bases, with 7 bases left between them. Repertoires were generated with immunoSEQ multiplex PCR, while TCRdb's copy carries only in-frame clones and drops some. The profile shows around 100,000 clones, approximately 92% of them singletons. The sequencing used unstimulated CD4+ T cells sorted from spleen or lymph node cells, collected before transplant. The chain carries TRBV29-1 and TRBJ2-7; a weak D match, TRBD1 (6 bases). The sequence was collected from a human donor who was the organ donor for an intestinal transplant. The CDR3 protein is CSVEVGHYEQYF. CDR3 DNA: TGCAGCGTTGAAGTGGGACACTACGAGCAGTACTTC.